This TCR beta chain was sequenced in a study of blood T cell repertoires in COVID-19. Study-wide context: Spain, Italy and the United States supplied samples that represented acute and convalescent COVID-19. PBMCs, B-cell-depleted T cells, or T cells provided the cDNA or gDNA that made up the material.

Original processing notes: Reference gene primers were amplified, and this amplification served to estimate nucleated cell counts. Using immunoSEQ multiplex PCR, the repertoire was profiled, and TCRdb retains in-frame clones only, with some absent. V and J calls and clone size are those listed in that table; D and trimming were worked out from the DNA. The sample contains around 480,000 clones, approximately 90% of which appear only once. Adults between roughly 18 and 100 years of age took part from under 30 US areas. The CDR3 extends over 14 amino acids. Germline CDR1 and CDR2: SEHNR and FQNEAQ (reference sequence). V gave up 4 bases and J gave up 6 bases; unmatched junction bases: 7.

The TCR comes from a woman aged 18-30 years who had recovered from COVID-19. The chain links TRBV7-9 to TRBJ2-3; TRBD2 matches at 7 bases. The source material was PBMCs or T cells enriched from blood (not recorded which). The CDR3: CASSSGGRMDTQYF. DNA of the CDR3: TGTGCCAGCAGCTCCGGGGGGAGGATGGATACGCAGTATTTT.